Listed below are T cell receptor beta chains from one sample, sequenced in a study of T-cell memory formation after mild COVID-19. TCRdb fed the 5' RACE reads into MiXCR, producing one record per CDR3 protein. The sample has roughly 620,000 distinct CDR3 sequences, around 17% seen once; the top ten hold around 12%. Sequenced material: PBMCs or a T cell subset sorted from them (not recorded which). The source is an adult woman who had mild COVID-19 (a few samples of this study predate the infection). Cell type and time point are not known. CDR3s include the opening cysteine and the closing phenylalanine or tryptophan. The order of the fields is V gene, J gene, CDR3 protein.

>TRBV19|TRBJ2-7
CASSTIDSTYEQYF
>TRBV4-1|TRBJ2-1
CASSQDPARFLSVTNEQFF
>TRBV7-9|TRBJ2-6
CASSRAGSREAVLTF
>TRBV4-3|TRBJ1-2
CASSQDLGVGGYTF
>TRBV19|TRBJ1-1
CASSSGLNTEAFF
>TRBV5-1|TRBJ2-7
CASSIRTGTGAYEQYF
>TRBV5-1|TRBJ2-7
CASSFSSGSSIYEQYF
>TRBV12-3/TRBV12-4|TRBJ2-1
CASSFTNHHEQFF
>TRBV7-2|TRBJ2-4
CASGGLAKNIQYF
>TRBV5-5|TRBJ1-5
CASTLGHNNQPQHF
>TRBV11-2|TRBJ2-3
CASSSRRTASTDTQYF
>TRBV10-3|TRBJ2-7
CAISLGGVGEQYF
>TRBV9|TRBJ2-7
CASSPGLAGFYEQYF
>TRBV9|TRBJ2-2
CASSVGRGELFF
>TRBV29-1|TRBJ2-7
CSVTGENFAYEQYF
>TRBV20-1|TRBJ2-7
CSARGTSGRNHEQYF
>TRBV12-3/TRBV12-4|TRBJ2-5
CASSPGKQETQYF
>TRBV11-3|TRBJ2-3
CASSLVPGHSTDTQYF
>TRBV7-9|TRBJ2-5
CASSLAGGETQYF
>TRBV7-9|TRBJ1-4
CASSLSGTGVLQKLFF
>TRBV13|TRBJ2-1
CASSSWTRRHDEQFF
>TRBV4-1|TRBJ2-7
CASKRGPNSYEQYF
>TRBV6-2/TRBV6-3|TRBJ2-7
CASSYQSSGGSYEQYF
>TRBV12-3/TRBV12-4|TRBJ1-1
CASSFWSGNTEAFF
>TRBV4-1|TRBJ2-7
CASSQRTGAIYEQYF
>TRBV3-1|TRBJ2-3
CASSQVSATLTDTQYF
>TRBV29-1|TRBJ1-4
CSVAGGDRGNEKLFF
>TRBV20-1|TRBJ1-5
CSAGGRLYQPQHF
>TRBV12-3/TRBV12-4|TRBJ2-2
CASSLGGWDTGELFF
>TRBV5-4|TRBJ2-5
CASSYPGLGGETQYF
>TRBV27|TRBJ2-7
CASSLSTGGGYEQYF
>TRBV12-3/TRBV12-4|TRBJ2-7
CASSFKGAHYEQYF
>TRBV4-2|TRBJ2-2
CASSQEGTANTGELFF
>TRBV12-3/TRBV12-4|TRBJ2-1
CASRLVNEQFF
>TRBV6-1|TRBJ2-2
CASSVGAANTGELFF
>TRBV29-1|TRBJ1-1
CSVVNRLNTEAFF
>TRBV12-3/TRBV12-4|TRBJ2-1
CASSRGGQGIDEQFF
>TRBV3-1|TRBJ1-2
CASSPTQGGGYTF
>TRBV11-3|TRBJ2-7
CASGPRSYEQYF
>TRBV3-1|TRBJ2-3
CASSQDSPRDTQYF
>TRBV11-2|TRBJ2-3
CASSDAPGRADTQYF
>TRBV5-5|TRBJ2-7
CASSWGTYEQYF
>TRBV27|TRBJ1-5
CASSLRRAQPQHF
>TRBV5-5|TRBJ2-2
CASSEQGGRTIGELFF